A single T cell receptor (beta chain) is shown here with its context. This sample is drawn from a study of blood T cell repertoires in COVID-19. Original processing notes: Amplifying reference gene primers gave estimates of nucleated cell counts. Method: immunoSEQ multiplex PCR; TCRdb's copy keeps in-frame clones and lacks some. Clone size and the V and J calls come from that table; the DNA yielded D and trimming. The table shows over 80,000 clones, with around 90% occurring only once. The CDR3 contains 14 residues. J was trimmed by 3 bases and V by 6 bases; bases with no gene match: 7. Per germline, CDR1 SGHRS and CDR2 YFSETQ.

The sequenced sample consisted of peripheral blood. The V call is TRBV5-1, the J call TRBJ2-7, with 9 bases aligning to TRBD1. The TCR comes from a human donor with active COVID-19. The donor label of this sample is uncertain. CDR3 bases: TGCGCCAGCACCCCGGGACAGGGTGTCTACGAGCAGTACTTC. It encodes CASTPGQGVYEQYF.